A selection of T cell receptor beta chains follows, all from one sample in a study of identifying expanded T cells in peripheral blood. Here immunoSEQ multiplex PCR was the method, and the copy in TCRdb shows in-frame clones only, minus some. The sample yields around 85,000 clones, approximately 90% seen once. Sequencing used blood. The receptors shown here come from a person aged 18 to 70 in good health. Each CDR3 is given with its conserved first and last residue. A D gene is named only where the DNA matches it firmly. Only some rows state a clone size, as once, few, many or a class for expanded clones.

J,V,D,size,CDR3,DNA
TRBJ2-2,TRBV6-1,NA,NA,CASSEINAGRTGELFF,TGTGCCAGCAGTGAAATAAACGCAGGGCGCACCGGGGAGCTGTTTTTT
TRBJ2-7,TRBV28,NA,NA,CASSLYPEQYF,TGTGCCAGCAGTTTATATCCCGAGCAGTACTTC
TRBJ1-2,TRBV19,NA,NA,CASSMRTAYGYTF,TGTGCCAGTAGTATGAGAACGGCCTATGGCTACACCTTC
TRBJ1-2,TRBV7-2,NA,NA,CASSFGQDMGYTF,TGTGCCAGCAGCTTCGGTCAGGATATGGGCTACACCTTC
TRBJ2-7,TRBV7-2,NA,once,CASSAYYSSYEQYF,TGTGCCAGCAGCGCTTACTATAGCTCCTACGAGCAGTACTTC
TRBJ2-7,TRBV5-1,NA,few,CASRRDSEGSEQYF,TGCGCCAGCCGTCGGGACTCCGAAGGCAGCGAGCAGTACTTC
TRBJ2-5,TRBV19,TRBD2,NA,CASTAIGGAEETQYF,TGTGCCAGTACGGCGATCGGGGGGGCGGAAGAGACCCAGTACTTC
TRBJ2-2,TRBV19,NA,NA,CASRVKDGAGELFF,TGTGCCAGTAGAGTTAAGGACGGGGCGGGGGAGCTGTTTTTT
TRBJ2-3,TRBV5-1,NA,few,CASSLLLAGTDTQYF,TGCGCCAGCAGCTTACTCTTAGCCGGGACAGATACGCAGTATTTT
TRBJ1-2,TRBV19,NA,few,CASSIDRNYGYTF,TGTGCCAGTAGTATCGACAGGAACTATGGCTACACCTTC